This entry concerns a single T cell receptor beta chain. The antigen is not known. This entry comes from a study of siplizumab effects on memory and regulatory T cells. Study observations and caveats: Where siplizumab was present, mappable alloreactive CD4+ clones averaged 68.8% Treg-derived, compared with about 25% in controls. A minor fraction of alloreactive clones, and no more, mapped to unstimulated subsets. Apparently more diverse than memory cells, naive T cells also seemed major alloresponse contributors.

Germline CDR1 and CDR2: SGHAT and FQNNGV. This CDR3 comprises 15 residues. V was cut by 5 bases and J by 6 bases, with 16 bases left in between. Per-sample assaying covered 80,000 to 100,000 TCR templates. TCRdb's table, derived via immunoSEQ multiplex PCR, lists solely in-frame clones and lacks some. This table has roughly 60,000 clones, more than 80% appearing once. The receptor's source is a human donor in good health. The specimen was CD8+ T cells sorted from blood. The J gene is TRBJ2-2, the V gene TRBV11-2; D not resolved. CDR3: CASSTPPVGSGELFF. The DNA for the CDR3 is TGTGCCAGCAGCACCCCTCCCGTGGGGTCCGGGGAGCTGTTTTTT.